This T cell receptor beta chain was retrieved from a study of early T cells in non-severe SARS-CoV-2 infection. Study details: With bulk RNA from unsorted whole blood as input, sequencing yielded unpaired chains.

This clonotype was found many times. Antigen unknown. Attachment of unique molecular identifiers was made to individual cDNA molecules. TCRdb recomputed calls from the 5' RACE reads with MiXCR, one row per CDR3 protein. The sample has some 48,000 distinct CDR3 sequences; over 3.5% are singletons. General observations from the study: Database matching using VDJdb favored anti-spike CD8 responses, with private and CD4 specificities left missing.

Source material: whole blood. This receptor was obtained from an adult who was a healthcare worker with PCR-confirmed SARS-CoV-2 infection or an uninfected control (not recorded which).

This CDR3 reads CSVVDSGNTIYF. The CDR3 DNA is TGCAGCGTTGTCGACTCTGGAAACACCATATATTTT. The J gene is TRBJ1-3, the V gene TRBV29-1; D not resolved. The germline CDR1 and CDR2 sequences are SQVTM and ANQGSEA. The CDR3 is 12 residues long. V was cut by 4 bases and J by 0 bases, with 4 bases left in between.